Listed below are T cell receptor beta chains from one sample, sequenced in a study of CD8 T cells in ankylosing spondylitis. TCRdb independently ran MiXCR on the 5' RACE reads; one entry per CDR3 protein. The data contain about 330,000 distinct CDR3 sequences, roughly 8% of them seen just once; the ten biggest clones take up about 14%. Sequencing used blood, either unsorted or a sorted T cell fraction (not recorded which). The receptors come from a male donor with ankylosing spondylitis. CDR3s include the opening cysteine and the closing phenylalanine or tryptophan. The D gene is left open where the match is weak. Only some rows state a clone size, as once, few, many or a class for expanded clones.

size,D,V,J,CDR3,DNA
few,.,TRBV20-1,TRBJ2-5,CSSNPTRKETQYF,TGCAGTTCGAACCCGACACGAAAAGAGACCCAGTACTTC
.,.,TRBV7-2,TRBJ2-5,CASSLVGGIETQYF,TGTGCCAGCAGCTTAGTCGGCGGGATAGAGACCCAGTACTTC
few,.,TRBV9,TRBJ2-7,CASSASAGEAALGGEQYF,TGTGCCAGCAGCGCCTCCGCTGGGGAAGCGGCCCTCGGGGGAGAGCAGTACTTC
few,TRBD2,TRBV6-2/TRBV6-3,TRBJ2-7,CASSRPHFSGRGEQRSYEQYF,TGTGCCAGCAGCCGACCCCACTTTAGCGGGAGAGGAGAACAGCGTTCCTACGAGCAGTACTTC
many,TRBD2,TRBV5-1,TRBJ2-1,CASSDSASGNEQFF,TGCGCCAGCAGCGACAGTGCTAGCGGGAATGAGCAGTTCTTC
many,.,TRBV7-3,TRBJ2-1,CASSSPQGSNEQFF,TGTGCCAGCAGCTCCCCTCAGGGCTCCAATGAGCAGTTCTTC
.,.,TRBV7-3,TRBJ1-4,CASSLFTEKLFF,TGTGCCAGCAGCTTATTTACGGAAAAACTGTTTTTT
.,TRBD2,TRBV6-1,TRBJ2-7,CASSVGLADYEQYF,TGTGCCAGCAGTGTAGGACTAGCGGATTACGAGCAGTACTTC
few,.,TRBV6-6,TRBJ1-4,CASSYDNEKLFF,TGTGCCAGCAGTTACGATAATGAAAAACTGTTTTTT
few,.,TRBV18,TRBJ2-5,CASSLVPPTPRKQETQYF,TGTGCCAGCTCACTCGTACCACCCACTCCACGGAAACAAGAGACCCAGTACTTC
.,TRBD2,TRBV9,TRBJ2-3,CASGVGAGGTDTQYF,TGTGCCAGCGGCGTAGGAGCGGGGGGCACAGATACGCAGTATTTT
.,TRBD1,TRBV18,TRBJ2-7,CASSSTGEFDEQYF,TGTGCCAGCTCATCGACAGGGGAATTCGACGAGCAGTACTTC
.,.,TRBV30,TRBJ1-3,CARGTVGNTIYF,TGTGCCCGCGGGACGGTCGGAAACACCATATATTTT
.,.,TRBV29-1,TRBJ2-7,CSVGTANSYEQYF,TGCAGCGTTGGGACAGCTAACTCCTACGAGCAGTACTTC
many,.,TRBV5-1,TRBJ1-6,CASSLGSNSNNSPLHF,TGCGCCAGCAGCTTGGGCAGTAACTCCAATAATTCACCCCTCCACTTT
few,TRBD2,TRBV6-2/TRBV6-3,TRBJ2-1,CASSYRASGRSSYNEQFF,TGTGCCAGCAGTTACAGGGCAAGCGGGAGGAGCTCCTACAATGAGCAGTTCTTC
.,.,TRBV7-2,TRBJ2-1,CASSPAPRQHNEQFF,TGTGCCAGCAGCCCCGCTCCACGACAGCACAATGAGCAGTTCTTC
.,TRBD1,TRBV7-8,TRBJ1-5,CASSDRTGSQPQHF,TGTGCCAGCAGCGACCGGACAGGGAGTCAGCCCCAGCATTTT
.,.,TRBV29-1,TRBJ2-2,CSVSRSGGELFF,TGCAGCGTTTCCCGCTCGGGTGGGGAGCTGTTTTTT
few,.,TRBV19,TRBJ1-2,CASSIGSARERYGYTF,TGTGCCAGTAGTATAGGCAGTGCCAGGGAGCGCTATGGCTACACCTTC
few,TRBD1,TRBV29-1,TRBJ1-2,CSVEDRDYGYTF,TGCAGCGTCGAGGACAGGGACTATGGCTACACCTTC
.,TRBD1,TRBV7-9,TRBJ2-7,CASSHGDSKLSYEQYF,TGTGCCAGCAGCCATGGGGACAGCAAACTCTCCTACGAGCAGTACTTC
few,TRBD2,TRBV29-1,TRBJ2-1,CSYGGEGVGRNEQFF,TGCAGCTATGGGGGGGAAGGGGTTGGTCGGAATGAGCAGTTCTTC
few,.,TRBV5-1,TRBJ2-2,CASSLETGYTGELFF,TGCGCCAGCAGCCTAGAGACAGGCTACACCGGGGAGCTGTTTTTT
few,.,TRBV12-5,TRBJ2-5,CASAPGGGSTETQYF,TGTGCTAGTGCCCCTGGTGGGGGCTCGACGGAGACCCAGTACTTC
many,.,TRBV7-9,TRBJ2-7,CASSDTYEQYF,TGTGCCAGCAGCGATACCTACGAGCAGTACTTC
few,.,TRBV7-2,TRBJ2-7,CASSLVGGMSSYEQYF,TGTGCCAGCAGCTTAGTTGGGGGGATGAGCTCCTACGAGCAGTACTTC